This T cell receptor (beta chain) emerged from a study of blood T cell repertoires in COVID-19. V was clipped by 3 bases and J by 2 bases; unmatched bases: 6. CDR3 size: 15 residues. Germline V lookup: CDR1 LGHDT, CDR2 YNNKEL (reference sequence). This table comes from immunoSEQ multiplex PCR, and its TCRdb copy is limited to in-frame clones, with some not included. The profile shows approximately 74,000 clones, 84% of them singletons. Sequencing used peripheral blood. The source is a man aged 70 or older with acute or convalescent COVID-19. This rearrangement joins TRBV3-1 (or the pseudogene TRBV3-2) to TRBJ1-2, with 7 bases aligning to TRBD1. This CDR3 reads CASSHRDSKNYGYTF. DNA for the CDR3: TGTGCCAGCAGCCATAGGGACAGTAAGAACTATGGCTACACCTTC.